Each of the 10 T cell receptor beta chains below was sequenced from the same sample in a study of cytomegalovirus exposure and HLA in healthy donors (dated by TCRdb to the late 2010s). Library preparation used the immunoSEQ multiplex PCR assay. The multiplex PCR relied on a mix of 60 forward primers for TCR Vbeta segments and 13 reverse primers for TCR Jbeta segments. TCRdb re-hosts the immuneACCESS table, in-frame sequences only. Its copies lack some clones; in the studies checked, an unresolved V gene accounts for under half of them, and the cause for the rest is not known. The sample has about 130,000 clones on record, 70% to 80% of them singletons. In total, the top ten clones hold 3.1% of the sample. What was sequenced was PBMCs. These receptors all come from a man aged 25 to 45 in good health and CMV-seronegative.

This clone was detected a few times. The chain combines TRBV30 with TRBJ1-2, with D maybe TRBD1 (6 bases). The V and J ends lost 5 bases and 8 bases respectively, with 15 bases between them. Germline V gene sequence: CDR1 GTSNPN, CDR2 SVGIG (reference sequence). The CDR3 is 12 amino acids. CDR3 amino acids: CAWEQGTKGYTF. Here the CDR3 DNA reads TGTGCCTGGGAACAGGGTACAAAGGGCTACACCTTC.

The rearrangement links TRBV7-9 to TRBJ2-1, with a tentative D call TRBD1 (5 bases). The CDR3 has 12 amino acids. Germline V gene data show CDR1 as SEHNR and CDR2 as FQNEAQ (reference sequence). Trimming pared 5 bases from V and 8 bases from J, leaving 10 bases between. CDR3 loop: CASSPSTDEQFF. CDR3 coding DNA: TGTGCCAGCAGCCCCTCGACAGATGAGCAGTTCTTC.

On this clone: Sequence at one end of the junction differs from germline and may be a read error. This chain joins TRBV28 and TRBJ1-1, with a tentative D call TRBD1 (6 bases). The CDR3 spans 15 residues. Germline V gene lookup returns CDR1 MDHEN and CDR2 SYDVKM. The CDR3 reads CASRLGGARNPEAFF. CDR3 coding DNA: TGTGCCAGCCGCTTGGGGGGGGCAAGGAACCCTGAAGCTTTCTTT.

J is TRBJ1-2 and V is TRBV27; 10 bases align to TRBD1. The germline V gene encodes CDR1 MNHEY and CDR2 SMNVEV (reference sequence). V lost 5 bases, J lost 3 bases, and 12 bases stayed unmatched. The CDR3 sequence is 17 residues long. The CDR3 DNA sequence: TGTGCCAGCAGTGCCCCTTCCGGGACAGGGGATCACTATGGCTACACCTTC. It codes for CASSAPSGTGDHYGYTF.

The chain links TRBV6-5 to TRBJ1-6; a possible D gene is TRBD1 (6 bases). V was clipped by 6 bases and J by 9 bases, with 18 bases between them. CDR1 and CDR2 (germline): MNHEY, SVGAGI. The CDR3 consists of 15 residues. CDR3 nucleotides: TGTGCCAGCAGCCAGGACACAGGGTCGTTTTCACCCCTCCACTTT. It specifies CASSQDTGSFSPLHF.

The chain combines TRBV6-6 with TRBJ2-2, with 8 bases identical to TRBD1. The CDR3 runs to 15 residues. Germline V CDR1 and CDR2: MNHNY, SVGAGI (reference sequence). The junction had 7 bases not matched to a gene; V was cut back by 6 bases and J by 4 bases. The DNA of the CDR3 is TGTGCCAGCAGACGGACAGGGTTTGGCACCGGGGAGCTGTTTTTT. The encoded protein is CASRRTGFGTGELFF.

This chain connects TRBV4-2 to TRBJ1-2; TRBD1 matches at 7 bases. The V gene's germline CDR1 is LGHNA and CDR2 YNFKEQ. CDR3 length: 15 amino acids. The ends lost 0 bases at V and 3 bases at J; junction bases unmatched: 4. CDR3 residues: CASSQEQGNDYGYTF. The CDR3, as DNA: TGTGCCAGCAGCCAAGAACAGGGGAACGACTATGGCTACACCTTC.

This clone was counted between two and nine times. This chain connects TRBV28 to TRBJ1-2; D is perhaps TRBD1 (5 bases). The CDR3 is 12 amino acids. V shed 3 bases and J shed 5 bases, with 7 bases lying between them. The germline CDR1 and CDR2 sequences are MDHEN and SYDVKM. The CDR3 region has the DNA TGTGCCAGCAGTTTGGACATTTATGGCTACACCTTC. Its translation: CASSLDIYGYTF.

This clone was recorded a few times. The chain uses TRBV6-5 and TRBJ1-1; D possibly corresponds to TRBD1 (5 bases). Trimming took 4 bases from V and 3 from J, leaving 9 bases between them. The CDR3 has 13 residues. Germline V gene lookup returns CDR1 MNHEY and CDR2 SVGAGI. CDR3 in amino acids: CASSWGVHTEAFF. Written as DNA, the CDR3 is TGTGCCAGCAGTTGGGGGGTCCACACTGAAGCTTTCTTT.

The rearrangement uses TRBV11-3 and TRBJ2-3, with 8 bases matching TRBD2. From germline, CDR1 is SGHNT and CDR2 YENEEA. The CDR3 covers 16 residues. V dropped 4 bases and J dropped 1; count of bases not matched to a gene: 7. The chain's CDR3 is CASSSGLDGGTDTQYF. DNA of the CDR3: TGTGCCAGCAGCTCGGGACTAGATGGGGGCACAGATACGCAGTATTTT.